The clone carrying this T cell receptor beta chain was found many times. As yet, its antigen is unknown. CDR1 and CDR2 (germline): MDHEN, SYDVKM. The CDR3 covers 13 residues. V shed 5 bases and J shed 3 bases, with 8 bases lying between them. TCRdb processed the 5' RACE reads anew with MiXCR; each CDR3 protein has one entry. The data show more than 35,000 distinct CDR3 sequences, about 3.9% seen once. This specimen belongs to a study of early T cells in non-severe SARS-CoV-2 infection. On the study more broadly: With bulk RNA from unsorted whole blood as input, sequencing yielded unpaired chains. Study-wide results and caveats: Anti-spike CD8 responses were favored in VDJdb matching, and private and CD4 specificities were missed.

The clonotype comes from an adult who was a healthcare worker with PCR-confirmed SARS-CoV-2 infection or an uninfected control (not recorded which). The chain is built from TRBV28 and TRBJ1-5; the D is unclear. The sequenced material came from whole blood. CDR3 residues: CASSGPDNQPQHF. The CDR3 DNA follows: TGTGCCAGCAGTGGGCCGGACAATCAGCCCCAGCATTTT.